These T cell receptor beta chains were read from a single sample in a study of shared clonotypes between healthy human individuals. The repertoire was sequenced with immunoSEQ multiplex PCR; TCRdb's copy has only in-frame clones and lacks some. The sample shows 950,000 to 1,300,000 clones, about 70% of them seen only once. What was sequenced was memory CD4+ T cells sorted from blood. The receptors originated from a man between 18 and 35 years old in good health. The CDR3 runs from the conserved cysteine through the conserved F or W.

v_call	cdr3_aa
TRBV2	CASGRDSSSDTQYF
TRBV29-1	CSVDWGSVTEAFF
TRBV5-1	CASSSSGTGTQETQYF
TRBV6-6	CASSYSKTETQYF
TRBV12-5	CASGPFWRGRGLDTQYF
TRBV13	CASSLSGRVSYNEQFF
TRBV7-9	CASSFGDRNSNQPQHF
TRBV5-1	CASSKDRTDSPLHF
TRBV30	CAWTQDRSYEQYF
TRBV5-6	CASSSSTQITDTQYF
TRBV10-2	CASSLQGSTEAFF
TRBV18	CASSPQSLSEAYGYTF
TRBV19	CASQGQRANQPQHF